The clone carrying this TCR beta chain was recorded at least ten times. Its antigen remains unknown. The entry originates in a study of T cells in Graves' hyperthyroidism and ophthalmopathy. The CDR3 is 14 residues long. Germline CDR1 reads DFQATT; CDR2 reads SNEGSKA (reference sequence). V was trimmed by 8 bases and J by 3 bases, leaving 20 bases between them. Stable hyperthyroidism: no ophthalmopathy progression over 18 months of follow-up. Amplified TCR beta CDR3 regions came from RNA transcripts. During a first-round RT-PCR of the TCR CDR3, the HTBI primer set was used. Each CDR3 protein gets one entry after TCRdb re-called the multiplex PCR reads with MiXCR. The sample carries fewer than 700,000 distinct CDR3 sequences, under 20% recorded once. Study results and caveats: Separating ophthalmopathy from stable hyperthyroidism was achieved by a 13 V-J model.

The clonotype was recovered from a woman in her twenties or thirties with Graves' hyperthyroidism. The chain uses TRBV20-1 and TRBJ2-7, with a possible D match to TRBD2 (5 bases). The specimen sequenced was blood. The CDR3 loop is CSTDATGLGYEQYF. Here the CDR3 DNA reads TGCAGTACAGACGCCACGGGATTAGGCTACGAGCAGTACTTC.